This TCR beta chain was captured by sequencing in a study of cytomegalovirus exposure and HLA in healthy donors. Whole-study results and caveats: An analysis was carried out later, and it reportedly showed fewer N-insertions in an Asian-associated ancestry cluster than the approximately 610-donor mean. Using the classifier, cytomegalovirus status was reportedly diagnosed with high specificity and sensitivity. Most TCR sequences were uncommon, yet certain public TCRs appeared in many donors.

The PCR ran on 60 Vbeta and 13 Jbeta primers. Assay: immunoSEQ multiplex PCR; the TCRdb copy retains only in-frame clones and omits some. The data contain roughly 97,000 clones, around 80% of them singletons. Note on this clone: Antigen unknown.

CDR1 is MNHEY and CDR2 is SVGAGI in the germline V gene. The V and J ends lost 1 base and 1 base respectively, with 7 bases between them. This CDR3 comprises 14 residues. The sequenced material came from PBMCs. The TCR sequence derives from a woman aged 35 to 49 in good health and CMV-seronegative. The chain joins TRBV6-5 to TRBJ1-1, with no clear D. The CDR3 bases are TGTGCCAGCAGTTACTACGCAGAGAACACTGAAGCTTTCTTT. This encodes CASSYYAENTEAFF.